This T cell receptor (beta chain) was profiled in a study of shared clonotypes between healthy human individuals. Study as a whole: Per donor, three plates held CD4 naive cells, three held CD4 memory, two held CD8 naive and one held CD8 memory.

CD45RO negativity and positive selection for CCR7 defined naive CD8 cells, a population that excluded terminally differentiated effector memory CD45RA+ cells. The method was immunoSEQ multiplex PCR; TCRdb's version includes in-frame clones alone and lacks a portion of them. Of around 620,000 clones in the sample, approximately 95% are singletons; the top ten hold approximately 0.11%. Per the germline V gene, CDR1 is LNHDA and CDR2 is SQIVND (reference sequence). Unmatched junction bases numbered 3, after V lost 4 bases and J lost 0 bases. This CDR3 contains 15 residues. The receptor was derived from a woman between 25 and 40 years old in good health. The sample consisted of naive CD8+ T cells sorted from blood. The chain combines TRBV19 with TRBJ2-7; TRBD2 matches 10 bases. The CDR3 DNA reads TGTGCCAGTAGTAGCGCTAGCGGGAGCTCCTACGAGCAGTACTTC. Translated: CASSSASGSSYEQYF.